This T cell receptor beta chain originates from a study of blood T cell repertoires in COVID-19. On the study more broadly: From T cells, B-cell-depleted T cells, or PBMCs came the material, which was cDNA or gDNA.

Authors' data handling: Estimation of nucleated cell counts was performed using reference gene primer amplification. TCRdb's copy holds only in-frame clones and misses some; the assay was immunoSEQ multiplex PCR. V and J calls and clone size are given by that table; D and trimming were obtained from the DNA. The sample includes around 250,000 clones, around 82% of them seen just once. Germline values: CDR1 SGHVS, CDR2 FNYEAQ. The CDR3 is 15 amino acids. Trimming removed 1 base from V and 5 bases from J, with 11 bases in between. The chain carries TRBV7-6 and TRBJ2-2, with a weak D call TRBD2 (6 bases). The sequencing input was peripheral blood. The receptor was isolated from an elderly man with acute or convalescent COVID-19. The CDR3 region is CASSLGPGGTGELFF. CDR3 bases: TGTGCCAGCAGCTTAGGGCCAGGAGGGACCGGGGAGCTGTTTTTT.